Sequencing of this T cell receptor (beta chain) was carried out in a study of tumor-infiltrating lymphocytes in oesophageal squamous cell carcinoma. In this sample, this clonotype is medium-sized. V lost 5 bases, J lost 7 bases, and 7 bases stayed unmatched. CDR3 length: 15 amino acids. From germline, CDR1 is MNHNS and CDR2 SASEGT. TCRdb passed the PCR reads through MiXCR, listing each CDR3 protein once. The profile shows thousands of distinct CDR3 sequences, over 12% of them singletons. The receptor was isolated from a male donor with esophageal squamous cell carcinoma. Sequencing was done on a sample of normal esophageal tissue next to the tumor. The chain employs TRBV6-1 and TRBJ2-2, with 10 bases identical to TRBD2. Here the CDR3 DNA reads TGTGCCAGCAGTCCTAGCGGGGGTTTGGTCGGGGAGCTGTTTTTT. This codes for CASSPSGGLVGELFF.